The 7 T cell receptor beta chains in this list originate from one sample, sequenced in a study of blood T cell repertoires in COVID-19. Sequencing used immunoSEQ multiplex PCR; TCRdb keeps in-frame clones, though not all of them. The sample records approximately 200,000 clones, approximately 82% being singletons. What was sequenced was peripheral blood. Receptors originate from a human donor with acute or convalescent COVID-19. The donor label of this sample is uncertain.

J is TRBJ1-1 and V is TRBV11-3; no clear D. V lost 2 bases, J lost 0 bases, and 4 bases lay in between. CDR1 SGHNT and CDR2 YENEEA come from the germline V gene. The CDR3 is made up of 13 amino acids. CDR3 sequence reads: CASSLLLNTEAFF. CDR3 DNA: TGTGCCAGCAGCTTACTTCTGAACACTGAAGCTTTCTTT.

The CDR3 nucleotides are TGTGCCAGTAGTGAACAGGGTTATGGGGGCAATCAGCCCCAGCATTTT. Protein sequence: CASSEQGYGGNQPQHF. The genes are TRBV19 and TRBJ1-5; D may be TRBD1 (6 bases). This CDR3 is built from 16 residues. Germline V gives CDR1 LNHDA, CDR2 SQIVND (reference sequence). Trimming removed 5 bases from V and 2 bases from J, with 16 bases in between.

This clone turned up a few times. The CDR3 nucleotides read TGTGCCAGCAGTTTTGAGTCCATGAACACTGAAGCTTTCTTT. It is translated as CASSFESMNTEAFF. The chain joins TRBV27 to TRBJ1-1; D gene unclear. This CDR3 spans 14 amino acids. V shed 3 bases and J shed 0 bases, with 8 bases lying between them. Germline CDR1 is MNHEY and CDR2 is SMNVEV (reference sequence).

J is TRBJ1-2 and V is TRBV5-4; 8 bases map to TRBD1. The CDR3 is made up of 13 amino acids. With 5 bases clipped from V and 7 bases from J, the junction kept 7 bases outside the gene matches. Germline CDR1 and CDR2: SGHNT and YYREEE (reference sequence). The CDR3 DNA is TGTGCCAGCAGGACTGACAGGGGTTTTGGCTACACCTTC. It codes for CASRTDRGFGYTF.

Comment on this clone: Other DNA sequences of this sample code for an identical CDR3. The genes are TRBV5-1 and TRBJ2-1; TRBD2 aligns across 9 bases. The CDR3 is 14 residues long. V shed 2 bases, J shed 5 bases, and the junction held 2 bases outside the gene matches. Germline V lookup: CDR1 SGHRS, CDR2 YFSETQ. The CDR3 here is CASSFRTSDNEQFF. CDR3 sequence (DNA): TGCGCCAGCAGCTTTAGGACTAGCGACAATGAGCAGTTCTTC.

This clone was observed a single time. V and J are TRBV2 and TRBJ2-3; D is possibly TRBD2 (5 bases). V gave up 4 bases and J gave up 5 bases, with 10 bases separating them. The germline V gene encodes CDR1 SNHLY and CDR2 FYNNEI. The CDR3 contains 13 residues. The CDR3 DNA sequence: TGTGCCAGCAGTGTGGCGGGTGAAGATACGCAGTATTTT. Residues: CASSVAGEDTQYF.

The chain combines TRBV7-3 with TRBJ1-1; D is unclear. This CDR3 is 14 amino acids long. Germline V gene sequence: CDR1 SGHTA, CDR2 FQGTGA. Trimming cost V 5 bases and J 5 bases, with 15 bases left between them. The CDR3 nucleotides read TGTGCCAGCAGCCAACGAGACCTGAGGACTGAAGCTTTCTTT. Encoded protein: CASSQRDLRTEAFF.